This TCR beta chain was sequenced during a study of shared clonotypes between healthy human individuals. V was clipped by 4 bases and J by 3 bases; unmatched bases: 12. This CDR3 is built from 17 residues. Looked up from germline, CDR1 is SEHNR and CDR2 is FQNEAQ (reference sequence). General study findings and limits: Across subsets, estimated richness was generally greater for naive than for memory populations.

Sequencing used immunoSEQ multiplex PCR; TCRdb keeps in-frame clones, though not all of them. The sample consists of approximately 100,000 clones, roughly 70% of them appearing once. About this clone itself: Its antigen is undetermined.

This clonotype was obtained from a woman in her thirties in good health. The V and J genes are TRBV7-9 and TRBJ1-3, with 7 bases that match TRBD1. The sequencing sample was made of memory CD8+ T cells sorted from blood. Sample subset: CD45RO+ cells pooled with CCR7-negative TemRA cells. The CDR3 nucleotides are TGTGCCAGCAGCTCCGGATTTTGGCAGGGGGTTGGAAACACCATATATTTT. Residues: CASSSGFWQGVGNTIYF.